What follows describes a single T cell receptor beta chain. Its matching antigen is unknown. The data are from a study of cytomegalovirus exposure and HLA in healthy donors. Findings and caveats of the study: Altogether, 160 or so TCR beta chains were recorded as cytomegalovirus-associated.

J was trimmed by 2 bases and V by 0 bases; bases with no gene match: 9. CDR1 is SGHTA, CDR2 FQGTGA, per germline. This CDR3 is built from 17 residues. 60 Vbeta and 13 Jbeta primers were used in PCR. Here immunoSEQ multiplex PCR was the method, and the copy in TCRdb shows in-frame clones only, minus some. The repertoire includes 100,000 to 150,000 clones, over 75% of them detected once, and approximately 4.5% sits in the top ten. The TCR sequence derives from a male donor in good health and CMV-seropositive. The sequenced sample consisted of PBMCs. This chain uses TRBV7-3 with TRBJ2-5; 7 bases are a match to TRBD2. The CDR3 protein is CASSLTAAGAGQETQYF. The CDR3 DNA reads TGTGCCAGCAGCTTAACCGCCGCGGGAGCTGGGCAAGAGACCCAGTACTTC.